The clone carrying this TCR beta chain was found a few times. CDR1 is ENHRY, CDR2 SYGVKD, per germline. The ends lost 4 bases at V and 4 bases at J; junction bases unmatched: 7. The CDR3 extends over 16 amino acids. These data are taken from a study of patients and donors after allogeneic stem cell transplantation. Each CDR3 protein is one row after TCRdb ran MiXCR on the RT-PCR reads. The data contain about 200,000 distinct CDR3 sequences, around two fifths of them singletons. The clonotype comes from a human donor who was either an allogeneic HSCT recipient or a stem cell or donor lymphocyte infusion donor (not recorded which). It is not recorded whose cells these are; they may come from a transplant donor. The specimen was blood, either unsorted or a sorted T cell fraction (not recorded which). This rearrangement joins TRBV10-3 to TRBJ2-2; the match to TRBD2 covers 9 bases. The CDR3 DNA reads TGTGCCATCAGTGGGTTTCTAGCGGGATCCACCGGGGAGCTGTTTTTT. Translated, it gives CAISGFLAGSTGELFF.